Listed below are T cell receptor beta chains from one sample, sequenced in a study of T cell changes during pregnancy in multiple sclerosis. Profiling relied on immunoSEQ multiplex PCR, and the TCRdb table lists in-frame clones only, not all of them. There are about 31,000 clones in the sample; about nine tenths occur only once, and roughly 4.5% lies in the top ten. Sequences were derived from CD8+ T cells from peripheral blood mononuclear cells, sampled in the second trimester of pregnancy. The origin of the receptors is a female donor with multiple sclerosis, enrolled in a pregnancy study. The CDR3 runs from the conserved cysteine through the conserved F or W. D genes are given only for firm matches. Part of the rows lack a size; the others show once, few, many or a class for expanded clones.

V gene: TRBV9
J gene: TRBJ1-1
D gene: TRBD1
clone size: NA
CDR3 protein: CASSNRGGRATEAFF
CDR3 DNA: TGTGCCAGCAGTAACAGGGGAGGCAGGGCCACTGAAGCTTTCTTT

V gene: TRBV7-2
J gene: TRBJ2-7
D gene: TRBD1
clone size: NA
CDR3 protein: CASSIRDRSYEQYF
CDR3 DNA: TGTGCCAGCAGCATCCGGGACAGGAGCTACGAGCAGTACTTC

V gene: TRBV2
J gene: TRBJ2-5
D gene: TRBD2
clone size: NA
CDR3 protein: CASSAGLAGGRQETQYF
CDR3 DNA: TGTGCCAGCAGTGCGGGACTAGCGGGAGGGCGGCAAGAGACCCAGTACTTC

V gene: TRBV6-1
J gene: TRBJ1-6
D gene: NA
clone size: NA
CDR3 protein: CASSEAANSPLHF
CDR3 DNA: TGTGCCAGCAGTGAAGCGGCCAATTCACCCCTCCACTTT

V gene: TRBV7-7
J gene: TRBJ2-7
D gene: TRBD2
clone size: NA
CDR3 protein: CASSLDSGSYEQYF
CDR3 DNA: TGTGCTAGCAGCTTAGATAGCGGGAGCTACGAGCAGTACTTC

V gene: TRBV11-2
J gene: TRBJ2-3
D gene: TRBD2
clone size: NA
CDR3 protein: CASSPGLAGGEDTDTQYF
CDR3 DNA: TGTGCCAGCAGCCCGGGACTAGCGGGCGGGGAGGACACAGATACGCAGTATTTT

V gene: TRBV19
J gene: TRBJ1-2
D gene: NA
clone size: NA
CDR3 protein: CASERGTHYGYTF
CDR3 DNA: TGTGCCAGTGAGCGGGGGACCCACTATGGCTACACCTTC

V gene: TRBV4-2
J gene: TRBJ2-2
D gene: NA
clone size: NA
CDR3 protein: CASSHSRGSAGELFF
CDR3 DNA: TGTGCCAGCAGCCACTCGCGGGGAAGTGCCGGGGAGCTGTTTTTT

V gene: TRBV29-1
J gene: TRBJ1-2
D gene: NA
clone size: NA
CDR3 protein: CSAEGGDYGYTF
CDR3 DNA: TGCAGCGCCGAAGGCGGAGACTATGGCTACACCTTC

V gene: TRBV9
J gene: TRBJ2-7
D gene: TRBD1
clone size: NA
CDR3 protein: CASGTDYEQYF
CDR3 DNA: TGTGCATCCGGGACAGACTACGAGCAGTACTTC

V gene: TRBV9
J gene: TRBJ2-7
D gene: NA
clone size: medium-sized
CDR3 protein: CASSVGGGSSEQYF
CDR3 DNA: TGTGCCAGCAGCGTAGGCGGTGGGAGTAGCGAGCAGTACTTC

V gene: TRBV5-6
J gene: TRBJ2-1
D gene: TRBD2
clone size: NA
CDR3 protein: CASSLLAGGYNEQFF
CDR3 DNA: TGTGCCAGCAGCCTGCTAGCGGGAGGGTACAATGAGCAGTTCTTC

V gene: TRBV7-9
J gene: TRBJ2-1
D gene: NA
clone size: NA
CDR3 protein: CASSLDPYNEQFF
CDR3 DNA: TGTGCCAGCAGCTTAGATCCTTACAATGAGCAGTTCTTC

V gene: TRBV30
J gene: TRBJ2-7
D gene: TRBD2
clone size: NA
CDR3 protein: CAWSAPSSGRRGEQYF
CDR3 DNA: TGTGCCTGGAGTGCTCCCTCTAGCGGGAGGAGAGGCGAGCAGTACTTC

V gene: TRBV11-2
J gene: TRBJ2-1
D gene: TRBD2
clone size: NA
CDR3 protein: CASSSLAGAVNYNEQFF
CDR3 DNA: TGTGCCAGCAGCTCCTTAGCGGGAGCGGTTAATTACAATGAGCAGTTCTTC

V gene: TRBV4-1
J gene: TRBJ2-7
D gene: TRBD2
clone size: NA
CDR3 protein: CASSQVMSSGYYEQYF
CDR3 DNA: TGCGCCAGCAGCCAAGTTATGTCTAGCGGTTACTACGAGCAGTACTTC

V gene: TRBV6-5
J gene: TRBJ2-1
D gene: TRBD2
clone size: NA
CDR3 protein: CASSTGLADNNEQFF
CDR3 DNA: TGTGCCAGCAGCACGGGACTAGCGGACAACAATGAGCAGTTCTTC

V gene: TRBV7-9
J gene: TRBJ2-2
D gene: TRBD1
clone size: NA
CDR3 protein: CASSDRGLNTGELFF
CDR3 DNA: TGTGCCAGCAGCGACAGGGGACTGAACACCGGGGAGCTGTTTTTT

V gene: TRBV19
J gene: TRBJ2-1
D gene: TRBD2
clone size: NA
CDR3 protein: CASRTLAGAYNEQFF
CDR3 DNA: TGTGCCAGTAGGACCCTAGCGGGAGCCTACAATGAGCAGTTCTTC

V gene: TRBV4-1
J gene: TRBJ1-2
D gene: NA
clone size: NA
CDR3 protein: CASSQGTGPSYTF
CDR3 DNA: TGCGCCAGCAGCCAAGGCACAGGGCCCAGCTACACCTTC

V gene: TRBV2
J gene: TRBJ2-5
D gene: NA
clone size: NA
CDR3 protein: CASSVSLGGGETQYF
CDR3 DNA: TGTGCCAGCAGTGTTTCTCTGGGCGGAGGAGAGACCCAGTACTTC

V gene: TRBV10-2
J gene: TRBJ2-1
D gene: NA
clone size: NA
CDR3 protein: CASNSFSYNEQFF
CDR3 DNA: TGCGCCAGCAACTCCTTCTCCTACAATGAGCAGTTCTTC

V gene: TRBV28
J gene: TRBJ2-5
D gene: NA
clone size: NA
CDR3 protein: CAKAGEYQETQYF
CDR3 DNA: TGTGCTAAGGCAGGGGAGTACCAAGAGACCCAGTACTTC

V gene: TRBV9
J gene: TRBJ1-3
D gene: NA
clone size: once
CDR3 protein: CASTFSGNTIYF
CDR3 DNA: TGTGCCAGCACCTTCTCTGGAAACACCATATATTTT

V gene: TRBV7-9
J gene: TRBJ2-7
D gene: NA
clone size: once
CDR3 protein: CAAEIARPYEQYF
CDR3 DNA: TGTGCAGCTGAGATCGCGCGGCCGTACGAGCAGTACTTC

V gene: TRBV7-8
J gene: TRBJ2-7
D gene: NA
clone size: NA
CDR3 protein: CASSLASTIPLGDEQYF
CDR3 DNA: TGTGCCAGCAGCTTGGCTTCTACAATCCCCTTGGGCGACGAGCAGTACTTC

V gene: TRBV4-2
J gene: TRBJ1-3
D gene: TRBD1
clone size: NA
CDR3 protein: CASSQGPTGAGNTIYF
CDR3 DNA: TGTGCCAGCAGCCAAGGTCCGACAGGGGCTGGAAACACCATATATTTT

V gene: TRBV6-5
J gene: TRBJ2-2
D gene: NA
clone size: NA
CDR3 protein: CASSYAGTGELFF
CDR3 DNA: TGTGCCAGCAGTTACGCCGGCACCGGGGAGCTGTTTTTT